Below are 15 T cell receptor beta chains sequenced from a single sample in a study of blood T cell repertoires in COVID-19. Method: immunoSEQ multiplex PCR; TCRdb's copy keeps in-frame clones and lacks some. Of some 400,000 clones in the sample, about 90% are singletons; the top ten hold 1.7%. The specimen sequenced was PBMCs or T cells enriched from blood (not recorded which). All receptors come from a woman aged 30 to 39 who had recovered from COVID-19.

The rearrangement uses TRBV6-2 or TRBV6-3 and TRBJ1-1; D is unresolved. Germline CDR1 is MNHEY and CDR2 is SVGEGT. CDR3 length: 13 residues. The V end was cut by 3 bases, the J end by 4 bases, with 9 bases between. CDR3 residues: CASSYSRVTEAFF. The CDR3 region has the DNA TGTGCCAGCAGTTATTCTCGGGTCACTGAAGCTTTCTTT.

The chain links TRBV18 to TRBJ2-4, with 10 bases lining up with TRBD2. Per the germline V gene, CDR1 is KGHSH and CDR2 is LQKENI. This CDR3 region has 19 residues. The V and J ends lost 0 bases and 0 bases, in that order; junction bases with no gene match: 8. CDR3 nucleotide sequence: TGTGCCAGCTCACCACCGCGACTAGCGGGCGAACTAGCCAAAAACATTCAGTACTTC. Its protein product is CASSPPRLAGELAKNIQYF.

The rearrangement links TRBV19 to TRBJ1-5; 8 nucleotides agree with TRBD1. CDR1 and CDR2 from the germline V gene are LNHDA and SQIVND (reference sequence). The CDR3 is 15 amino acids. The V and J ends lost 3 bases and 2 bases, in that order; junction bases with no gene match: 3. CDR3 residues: CASSMGQVGNQPQHF. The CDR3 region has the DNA TGTGCCAGTAGTATGGGACAGGTCGGCAATCAGCCCCAGCATTTT.

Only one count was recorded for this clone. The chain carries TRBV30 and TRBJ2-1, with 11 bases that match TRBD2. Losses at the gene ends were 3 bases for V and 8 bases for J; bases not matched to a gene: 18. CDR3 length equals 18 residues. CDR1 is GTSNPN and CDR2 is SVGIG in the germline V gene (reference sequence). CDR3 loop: CAWSGYNPSGRSRDEQFF. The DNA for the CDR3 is TGTGCCTGGAGCGGGTACAATCCTAGCGGGAGGAGTCGGGATGAGCAGTTCTTC.

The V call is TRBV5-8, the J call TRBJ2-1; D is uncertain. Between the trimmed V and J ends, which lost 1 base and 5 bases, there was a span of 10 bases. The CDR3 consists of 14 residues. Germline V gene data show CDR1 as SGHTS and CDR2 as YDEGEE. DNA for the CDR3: TGTGCCAGCAGCTTGTCCCGCGCCAACAATGAGCAGTTCTTC. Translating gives CASSLSRANNEQFF. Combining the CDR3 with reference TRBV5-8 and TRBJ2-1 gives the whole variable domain EAGVTQSPTHLIKTRGQQATLRCSPISGHTSVYWYQQALGLGLQFLLWYDEGEERNRGNFPPRFSGRQFPNYSSELNVNALELEDSALYLCASSLSRANNEQFFGPGTRLTVL.

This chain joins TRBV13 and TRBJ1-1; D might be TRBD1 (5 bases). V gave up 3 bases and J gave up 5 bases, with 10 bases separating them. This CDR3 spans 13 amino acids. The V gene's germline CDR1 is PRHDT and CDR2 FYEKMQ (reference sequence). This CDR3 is CASSFGASTEAFF. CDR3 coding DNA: TGTGCCAGCAGCTTTGGGGCCTCTACTGAAGCTTTCTTT.

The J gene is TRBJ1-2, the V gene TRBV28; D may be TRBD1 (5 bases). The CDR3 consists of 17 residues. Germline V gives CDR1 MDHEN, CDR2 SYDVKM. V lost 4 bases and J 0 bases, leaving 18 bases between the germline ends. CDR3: CASSSLPGATSNYGYTF. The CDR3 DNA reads TGTGCCAGCAGTTCCCTACCTGGGGCCACCTCTAACTATGGCTACACCTTC.

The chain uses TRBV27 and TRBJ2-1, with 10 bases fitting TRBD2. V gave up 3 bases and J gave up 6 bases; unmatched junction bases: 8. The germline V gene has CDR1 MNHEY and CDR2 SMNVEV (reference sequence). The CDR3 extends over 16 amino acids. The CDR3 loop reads CASSLSRGLAFNEQFF. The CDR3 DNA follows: TGTGCCAGCAGTTTGTCAAGGGGACTAGCGTTCAATGAGCAGTTCTTC.

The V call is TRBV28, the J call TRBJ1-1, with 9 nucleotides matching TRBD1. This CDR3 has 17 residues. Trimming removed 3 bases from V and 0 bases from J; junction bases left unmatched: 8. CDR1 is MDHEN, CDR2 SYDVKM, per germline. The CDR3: CASSFRTGEWVNTEAFF. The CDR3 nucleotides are TGTGCCAGCAGTTTTCGGACAGGGGAATGGGTGAACACTGAAGCTTTCTTT.

CDR3 loop: CASSHMRNNQPQHF. The CDR3 nucleotides read TGTGCCAGCAGCCACATGCGGAACAATCAGCCCCAGCATTTT. The chain has TRBV6-5 and TRBJ1-5; no reliable D call. Trimming removed 6 bases at V and 3 bases at J, with 12 bases between. Germline V CDR1 and CDR2: MNHEY, SVGAGI. The CDR3 runs to 14 residues.

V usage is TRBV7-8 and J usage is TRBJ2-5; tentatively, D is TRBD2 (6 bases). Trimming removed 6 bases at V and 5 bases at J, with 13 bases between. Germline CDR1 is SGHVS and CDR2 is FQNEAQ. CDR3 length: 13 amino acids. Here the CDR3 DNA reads TGTGCCAGCAGTTTCGGGGGTGGGGAGACCCAGTACTTC. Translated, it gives CASSFGGGETQYF.

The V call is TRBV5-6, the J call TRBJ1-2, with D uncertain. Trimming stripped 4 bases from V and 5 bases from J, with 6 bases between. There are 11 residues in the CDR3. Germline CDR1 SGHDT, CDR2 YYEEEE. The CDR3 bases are TGTGCCAGCAGCCGTTTGTATGGCTACACCTTC. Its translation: CASSRLYGYTF.

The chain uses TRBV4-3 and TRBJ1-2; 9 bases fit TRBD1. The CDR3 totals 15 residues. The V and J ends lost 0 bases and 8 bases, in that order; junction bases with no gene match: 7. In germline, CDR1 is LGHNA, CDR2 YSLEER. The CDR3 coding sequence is TGCGCCAGCAGCCAAGAAGGGACAGGGACTAGAGGCTACACCTTC. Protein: CASSQEGTGTRGYTF.

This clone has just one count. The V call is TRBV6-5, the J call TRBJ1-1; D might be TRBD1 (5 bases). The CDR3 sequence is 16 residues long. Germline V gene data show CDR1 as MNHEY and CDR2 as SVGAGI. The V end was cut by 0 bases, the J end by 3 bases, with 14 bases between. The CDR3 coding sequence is TGTGCCAGCAGTTACTCGAATACCGGGGGTGACACTGAAGCTTTCTTT. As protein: CASSYSNTGGDTEAFF.

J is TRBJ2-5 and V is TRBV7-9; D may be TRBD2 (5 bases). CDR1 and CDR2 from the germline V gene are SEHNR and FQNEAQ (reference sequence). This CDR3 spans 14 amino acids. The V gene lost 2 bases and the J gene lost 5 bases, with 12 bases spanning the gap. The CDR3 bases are TGTGCCAGCAGCTTACACGGGGTTTTCGAGACCCAGTACTTC. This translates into CASSLHGVFETQYF.